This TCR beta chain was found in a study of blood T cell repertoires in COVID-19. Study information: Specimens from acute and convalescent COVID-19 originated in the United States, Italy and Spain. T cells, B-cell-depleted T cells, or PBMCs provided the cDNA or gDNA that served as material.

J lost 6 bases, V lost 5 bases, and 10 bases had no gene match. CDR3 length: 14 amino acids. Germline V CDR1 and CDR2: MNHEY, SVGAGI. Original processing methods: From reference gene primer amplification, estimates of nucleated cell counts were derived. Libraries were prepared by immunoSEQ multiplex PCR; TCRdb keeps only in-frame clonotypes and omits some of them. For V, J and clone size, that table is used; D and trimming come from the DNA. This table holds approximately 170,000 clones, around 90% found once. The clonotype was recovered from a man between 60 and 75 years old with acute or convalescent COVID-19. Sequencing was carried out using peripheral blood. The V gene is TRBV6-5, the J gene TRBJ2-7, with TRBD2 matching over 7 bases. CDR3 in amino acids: CASSPTGGRSEQYV. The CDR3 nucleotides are TGTGCCAGCAGTCCCACGGGGGGTCGGAGCGAGCAGTACGTC.